This T cell receptor (beta chain) was documented in a study of blood T cells in healthy people across ages. Notes on the study in general: Calculation of diversity from one million T cells yielded estimates considered to be underestimates.

The CDR3 sequence is 15 residues long. CDR1 is SEHNR, CDR2 FQNEAQ, per germline (reference sequence). The V and J ends lost 3 bases and 3 bases respectively, with 14 bases between them. Comment on this clonotype: Its target is not known.

Samples each yielded at least 6 micrograms of total RNA. It was with a sample-barcoded 5' primer and a J-beta primer mix that a second PCR of roughly 6 to 12 cycles was run. MiXCR, run by TCRdb on the 5' RACE reads, gives a single entry per CDR3 protein. The sample consists of more than 500,000 distinct CDR3 sequences, 27% of them appearing once. The chain uses TRBV7-9 and TRBJ2-5, with D perhaps assigned TRBD1 or TRBD2 (5 bases each). Sequences were obtained from blood. This TCR came from a woman in her 70s in good health. CDR3 loop: CASSFGGGRKETQYF. DNA of the CDR3: TGTGCCAGCAGCTTCGGTGGGGGACGGAAAGAGACCCAGTACTTC.